This TCR beta chain was found in a study of cytomegalovirus exposure and HLA in healthy donors. Whole-study findings and limits: In a later analysis, V- and J-gene trimming of beta chains associated with a DCLRE1C missense variant, replicated independently. Available immune exposure information was restricted to CMV serostatus only.

The PCR ran on 60 Vbeta and 13 Jbeta primers. Clones were sequenced by immunoSEQ multiplex PCR, and TCRdb holds only the in-frame ones, with some missing. Found here are around 98,000 clones, 65% to 80% of them singletons; the top ten hold roughly 8%. The CDR3 runs to 14 residues. V was pared by 5 bases and J by 6 bases, with 17 bases between. Germline V CDR1 and CDR2: LNHDA, SQIVND (reference sequence). Comment on this clone: What it binds is not known.

The sequencing input was PBMCs. The J gene is TRBJ2-7, the V gene TRBV19; possible D gene TRBD2, 5 bases. The sequence came from a human donor in good health. CDR3 amino acids: CASSRNSGLAEQYF. The CDR3 DNA reads TGTGCCAGTAGTCGGAACAGCGGCTTGGCCGAGCAGTACTTC.